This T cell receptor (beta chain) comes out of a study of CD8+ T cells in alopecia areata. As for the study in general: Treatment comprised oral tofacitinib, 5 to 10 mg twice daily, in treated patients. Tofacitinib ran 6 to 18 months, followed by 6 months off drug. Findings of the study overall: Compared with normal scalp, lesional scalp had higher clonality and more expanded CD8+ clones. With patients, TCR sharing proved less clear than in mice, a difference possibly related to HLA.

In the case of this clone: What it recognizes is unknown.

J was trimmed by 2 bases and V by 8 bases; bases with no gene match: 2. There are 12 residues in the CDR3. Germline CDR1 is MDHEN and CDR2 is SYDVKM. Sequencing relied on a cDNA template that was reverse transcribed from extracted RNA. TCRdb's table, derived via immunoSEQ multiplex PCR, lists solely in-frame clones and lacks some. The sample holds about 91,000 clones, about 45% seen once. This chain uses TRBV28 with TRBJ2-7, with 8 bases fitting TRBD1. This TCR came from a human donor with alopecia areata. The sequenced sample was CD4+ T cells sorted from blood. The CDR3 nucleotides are TGTGCCAGCCGACAGGGGACCTACGAGCAGTACTTC. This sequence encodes CASRQGTYEQYF. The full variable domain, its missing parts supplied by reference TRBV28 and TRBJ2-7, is DVKVTQSSRYLVKRTGEKVFLECVQDMDHENMFWYRQDPGLGLRLIYFSYDVKMKEKGDIPEGYSVSREKKERFSLILESASTNQTSMYLCASRQGTYEQYFGPGTRLTVT.